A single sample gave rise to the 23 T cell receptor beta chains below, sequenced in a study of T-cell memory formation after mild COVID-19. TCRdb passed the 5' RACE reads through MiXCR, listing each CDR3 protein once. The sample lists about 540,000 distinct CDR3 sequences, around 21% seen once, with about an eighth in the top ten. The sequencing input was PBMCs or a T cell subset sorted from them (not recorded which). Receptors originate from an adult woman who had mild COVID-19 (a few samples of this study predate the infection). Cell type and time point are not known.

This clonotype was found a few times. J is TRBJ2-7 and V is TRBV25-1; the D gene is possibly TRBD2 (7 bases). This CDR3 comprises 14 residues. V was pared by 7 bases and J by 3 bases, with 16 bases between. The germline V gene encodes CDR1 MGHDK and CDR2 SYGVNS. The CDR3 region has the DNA TGTGCCAGCAAGAAGGGGGGGGTGTACTACGAGCAGTACTTC. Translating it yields CASKKGGVYYEQYF.

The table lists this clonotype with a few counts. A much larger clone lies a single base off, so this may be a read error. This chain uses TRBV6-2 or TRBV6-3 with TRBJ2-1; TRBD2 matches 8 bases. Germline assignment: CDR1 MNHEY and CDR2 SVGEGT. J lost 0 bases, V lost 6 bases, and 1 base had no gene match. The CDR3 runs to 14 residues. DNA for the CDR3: TGTGCCAGCAGGAGCGGGAGCTCCTACAATGAGCAGTTCTTC. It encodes CASRSGSSYNEQFF.

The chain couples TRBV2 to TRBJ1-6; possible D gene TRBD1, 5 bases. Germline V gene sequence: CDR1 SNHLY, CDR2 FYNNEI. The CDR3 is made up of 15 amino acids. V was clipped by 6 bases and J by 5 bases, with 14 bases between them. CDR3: CASRWGDKDNSPLHF. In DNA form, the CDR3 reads TGTGCCAGCAGGTGGGGGGATAAGGATAATTCACCCCTCCACTTT.

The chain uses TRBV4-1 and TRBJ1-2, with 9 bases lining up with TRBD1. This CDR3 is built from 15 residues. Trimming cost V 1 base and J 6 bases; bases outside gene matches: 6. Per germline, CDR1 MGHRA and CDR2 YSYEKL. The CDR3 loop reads CASSQVGGQGNGYTF. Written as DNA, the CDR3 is TGCGCCAGCAGCCAAGTTGGAGGACAGGGGAATGGCTACACCTTC.

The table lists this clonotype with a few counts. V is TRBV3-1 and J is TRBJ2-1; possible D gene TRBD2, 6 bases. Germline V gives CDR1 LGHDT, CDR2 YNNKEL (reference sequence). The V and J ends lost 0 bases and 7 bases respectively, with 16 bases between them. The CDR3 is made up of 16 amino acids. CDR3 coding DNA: TGTGCCAGCAGCCAAGATGTCGGACTTGCGGGGAATGAGCAGTTCTTC. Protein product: CASSQDVGLAGNEQFF.

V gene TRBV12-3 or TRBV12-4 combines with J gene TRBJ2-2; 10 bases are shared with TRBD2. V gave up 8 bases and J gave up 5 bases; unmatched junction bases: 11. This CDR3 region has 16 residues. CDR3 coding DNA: TGTGCCAGCGCCTACGTGAGCGGGGGGGCGACCGGGGAGCTGTTTTTT. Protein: CASAYVSGGATGELFF.

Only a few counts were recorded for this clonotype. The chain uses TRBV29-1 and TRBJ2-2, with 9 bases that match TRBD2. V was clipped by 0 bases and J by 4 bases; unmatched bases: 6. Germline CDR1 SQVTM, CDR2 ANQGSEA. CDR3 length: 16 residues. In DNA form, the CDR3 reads TGCAGCGTTGAAGAGTCGCGGGGGGGCCCCACCGGGGAGCTGTTTTTT. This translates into CSVEESRGGPTGELFF.

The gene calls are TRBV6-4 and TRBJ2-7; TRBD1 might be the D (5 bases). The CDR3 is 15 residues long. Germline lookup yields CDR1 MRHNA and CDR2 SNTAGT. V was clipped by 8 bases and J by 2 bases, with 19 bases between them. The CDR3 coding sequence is TGTGCCAGCTCAGGGTGGCTGGCTGGTCCCTACGAGCAGTACTTC. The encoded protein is CASSGWLAGPYEQYF.

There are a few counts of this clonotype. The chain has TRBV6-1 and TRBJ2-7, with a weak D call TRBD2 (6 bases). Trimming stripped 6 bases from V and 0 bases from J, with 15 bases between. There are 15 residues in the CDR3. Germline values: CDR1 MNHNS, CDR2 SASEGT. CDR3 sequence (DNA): TGTGCCAGCAGCTCGGAGGGCACGGGCTCCTACGAGCAGTACTTC. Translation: CASSSEGTGSYEQYF.

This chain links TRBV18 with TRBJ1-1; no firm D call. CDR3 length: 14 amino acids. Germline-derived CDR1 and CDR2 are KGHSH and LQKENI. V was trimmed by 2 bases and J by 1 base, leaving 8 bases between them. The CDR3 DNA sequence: TGTGCCAGCTCACCAAGGGCTCCGAACACTGAAGCTTTCTTT. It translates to CASSPRAPNTEAFF.

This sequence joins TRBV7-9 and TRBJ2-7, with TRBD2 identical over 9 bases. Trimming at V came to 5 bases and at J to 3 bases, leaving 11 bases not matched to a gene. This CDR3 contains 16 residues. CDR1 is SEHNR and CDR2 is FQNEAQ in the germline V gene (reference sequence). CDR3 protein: CASSQAASGARYEQYF. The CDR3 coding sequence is TGTGCCAGCAGCCAAGCAGCTAGCGGGGCCCGCTACGAGCAGTACTTC.

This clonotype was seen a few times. The CDR3 DNA follows: TGCAGTGCTAAACAGGACCCTGGGGCCAACGTCCTGACTTTC. It translates to CSAKQDPGANVLTF. The chain is built from TRBV20-1 and TRBJ2-6; TRBD1 is a possible D gene (5 bases). The V gene lost 4 bases and the J gene lost 2 bases, with 9 bases spanning the gap. CDR1 and CDR2 from the germline V gene are DFQATT and SNEGSKA (reference sequence). The CDR3 has 14 residues.

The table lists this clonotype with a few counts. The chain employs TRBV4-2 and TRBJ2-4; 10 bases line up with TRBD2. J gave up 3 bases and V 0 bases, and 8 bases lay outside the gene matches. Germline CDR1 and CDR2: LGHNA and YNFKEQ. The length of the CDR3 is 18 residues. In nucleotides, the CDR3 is TGTGCCAGCAGCCAAGATGCCGTTAGCGGGAGGCTCAAAAACATTCAGTACTTC. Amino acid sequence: CASSQDAVSGRLKNIQYF.

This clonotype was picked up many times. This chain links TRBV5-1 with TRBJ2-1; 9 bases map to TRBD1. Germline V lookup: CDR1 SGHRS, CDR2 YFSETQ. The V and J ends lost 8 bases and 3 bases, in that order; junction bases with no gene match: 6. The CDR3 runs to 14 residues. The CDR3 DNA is TGCGCCAGTTCTGACAGGGGGGGCTACAATGAGCAGTTCTTC. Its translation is CASSDRGGYNEQFF.

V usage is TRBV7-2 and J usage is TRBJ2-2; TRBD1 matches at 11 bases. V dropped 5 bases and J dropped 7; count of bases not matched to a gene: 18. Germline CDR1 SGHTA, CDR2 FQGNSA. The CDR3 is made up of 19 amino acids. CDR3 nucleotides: TGTGCCAGCAGCGAATCCCCGGGACAGGGGGATAAGCGCGACGGGGAGCTGTTTTTT. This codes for CASSESPGQGDKRDGELFF.

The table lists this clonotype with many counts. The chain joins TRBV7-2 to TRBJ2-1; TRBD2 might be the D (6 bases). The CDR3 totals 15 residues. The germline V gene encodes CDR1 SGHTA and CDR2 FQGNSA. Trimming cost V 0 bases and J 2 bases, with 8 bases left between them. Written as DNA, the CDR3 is TGTGCCAGCAGCTTAGCGGGAGGTCCCTACAATGAGCAGTTCTTC. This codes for CASSLAGGPYNEQFF.

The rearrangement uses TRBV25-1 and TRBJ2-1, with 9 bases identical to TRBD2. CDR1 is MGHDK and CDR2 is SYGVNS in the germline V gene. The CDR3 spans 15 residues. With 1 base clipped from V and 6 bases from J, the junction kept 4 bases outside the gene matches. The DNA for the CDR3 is TGTGCCAGCAGTGAATTAGCGGGGGAGGTCAATGAGCAGTTCTTC. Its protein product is CASSELAGEVNEQFF.

The DNA of the CDR3 is TGTGCCAGCAACACAATTTACGGGACTCCCGGGGAGCAGTACTTC. As protein: CASNTIYGTPGEQYF. V is TRBV7-9 and J is TRBJ2-7, with a tentative D call TRBD2 (6 bases). This CDR3 region has 15 residues. CDR1 is SEHNR, CDR2 FQNEAQ, per germline (reference sequence). Trimming took off 7 bases at V and 7 bases at J, with 23 bases between the two ends.

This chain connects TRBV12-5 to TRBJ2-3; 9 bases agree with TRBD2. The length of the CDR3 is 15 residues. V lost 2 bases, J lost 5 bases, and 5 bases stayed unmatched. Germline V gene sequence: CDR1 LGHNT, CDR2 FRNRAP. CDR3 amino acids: CASGLTGAGGDTQYF. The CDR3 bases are TGTGCTAGTGGTTTGACGGGAGCGGGGGGAGATACGCAGTATTTT.

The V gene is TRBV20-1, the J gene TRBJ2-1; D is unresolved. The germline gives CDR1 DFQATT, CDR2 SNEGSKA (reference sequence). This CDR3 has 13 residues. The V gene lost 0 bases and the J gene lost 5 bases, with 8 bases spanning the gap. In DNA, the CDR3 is TGCAGTGCTAGAGATAGTCCCGACAATGAGCAGTTCTTC. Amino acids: CSARDSPDNEQFF.

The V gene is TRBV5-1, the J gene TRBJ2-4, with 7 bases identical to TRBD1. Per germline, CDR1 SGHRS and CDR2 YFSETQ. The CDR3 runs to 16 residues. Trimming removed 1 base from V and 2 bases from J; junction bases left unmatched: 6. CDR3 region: CASSLTHRGPKNIQYF. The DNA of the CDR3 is TGCGCCAGCAGCTTGACCCACAGGGGACCCAAAAACATTCAGTACTTC. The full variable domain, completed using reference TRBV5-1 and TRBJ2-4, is KAGVTQTPRYLIKTRGQQVTLSCSPISGHRSVSWYQQTPGQGLQFLFEYFSETQRNKGNFPGRFSGRQFSNSRSEMNVSTLELGDSALYLCASSLTHRGPKNIQYFGAGTRLSVL.

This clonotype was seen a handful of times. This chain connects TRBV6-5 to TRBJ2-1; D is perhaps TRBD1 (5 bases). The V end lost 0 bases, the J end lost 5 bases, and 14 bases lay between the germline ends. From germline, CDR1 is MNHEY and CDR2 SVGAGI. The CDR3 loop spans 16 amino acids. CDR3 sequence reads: CASSYSGRPGNNEQFF. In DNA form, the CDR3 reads TGTGCCAGCAGTTACTCCGGACGTCCAGGGAACAATGAGCAGTTCTTC.

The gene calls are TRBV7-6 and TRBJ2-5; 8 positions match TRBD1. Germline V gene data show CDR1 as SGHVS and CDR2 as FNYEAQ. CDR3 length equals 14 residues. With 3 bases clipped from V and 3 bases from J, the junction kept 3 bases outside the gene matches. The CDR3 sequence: CASSLEDREETQYF. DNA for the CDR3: TGTGCCAGCAGCTTGGAGGACAGGGAAGAGACCCAGTACTTC. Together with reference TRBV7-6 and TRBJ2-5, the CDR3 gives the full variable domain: GAGVSQSPRYKVTKRGQDVALRCDPISGHVSLYWYRQALGQGPEFLTYFNYEAQQDKSGLPNDRFSAERPEGSISTLTIQRTEQRDSAMYRCASSLEDREETQYFGPGTRLLVL.